These 7 T cell receptor beta chains share one sample of origin, sequenced in a study of shared T cell receptors in the human thymus. Measured with immunoSEQ multiplex PCR; TCRdb has only the in-frame clones, and not every one. The sample contains some 700,000 clones, approximately 83% of which appear only once. This sample was shared with a second study, whose subject was human thymus T cells.

The sequenced sample consisted of thymocytes. These receptors all stem from a girl under three years old with a congenital heart defect.

The chain links TRBV4-2 to TRBJ1-1; 7 bases are a match to TRBD1. Germline CDR1 LGHNA, CDR2 YNFKEQ. This CDR3 is built from 19 residues. Trimming at V came to 0 bases and at J to 4 bases, leaving 17 bases not matched to a gene. The CDR3 here is CASSQEETGWGAKTTEAFF. The DNA of the CDR3 is TGTGCCAGCAGCCAAGAGGAGACAGGGTGGGGGGCTAAGACCACTGAAGCTTTCTTT.

This chain links TRBV6-1 with TRBJ1-5, with 7 bases lining up with TRBD1. V gave up 6 bases and J gave up 4 bases; unmatched junction bases: 9. The CDR3 totals 15 residues. CDR1 and CDR2 (germline): MNHNS, SASEGT. The CDR3 nucleotides are TGTGCCAGCAGAGACAGGGCCCACAATAATCAGCCCCAGCATTTT. It yields the protein CASRDRAHNNQPQHF.

The chain employs TRBV19 and TRBJ1-5; 9 bases line up with TRBD1. Germline assignment: CDR1 LNHDA and CDR2 SQIVND (reference sequence). V lost 7 bases, J lost 3 bases, and 7 bases stayed unmatched. CDR3 length: 15 residues. Here the CDR3 DNA reads TGTGCCAGTAATCCAACAGGGGGCATCAATCAGCCCCAGCATTTT. Translating gives CASNPTGGINQPQHF.

This sequence joins TRBV4-1 and TRBJ1-3; a possible D gene is TRBD1 (5 bases). The CDR3 sequence is 15 residues long. The V gene's germline CDR1 is MGHRA and CDR2 YSYEKL. Trimming took 3 bases from V and 2 from J, leaving 11 bases between them. The DNA for the CDR3 is TGCGCCAGCAGCCAGACGGACACTCCTGGAAACACCATATATTTT. Amino acids: CASSQTDTPGNTIYF.

The rearrangement uses TRBV28 and TRBJ1-1, with TRBD1 identical over 9 bases. The ends lost 5 bases at V and 9 bases at J; junction bases unmatched: 10. Germline CDR1 MDHEN, CDR2 SYDVKM. The CDR3 length is 14 residues. The CDR3 reads CASSGPGQGVKAFF. CDR3 DNA sequence: TGTGCCAGCAGTGGTCCGGGACAGGGAGTAAAAGCTTTCTTT.

The V and J genes are TRBV12-5 and TRBJ2-3, with 11 positions matching TRBD2. Germline trimming cut 7 bases from V and 2 bases from J; bases unmatched to any gene: 8. CDR1 LGHNT and CDR2 FRNRAP come from the germline V gene. The CDR3 has 16 residues. DNA of the CDR3: TGTGCTAGTGCCCCTTTAGCGGGGGGGGACACAGATACGCAGTATTTT. It yields the protein CASAPLAGGDTDTQYF.

The genes are TRBV11-2 and TRBJ1-6, with 11 positions matching TRBD1. V shed 5 bases and J 6 bases; nucleotides not matched to a gene: 9. The germline V gene has CDR1 SGHAT and CDR2 FQNNGV. The CDR3 totals 17 residues. The CDR3: CASSPGQGAIFNSPLHF. DNA for the CDR3: TGTGCCAGCAGCCCAGGACAGGGGGCTATTTTTAATTCACCCCTCCACTTT.